This T cell receptor beta chain came from a study of T cell repertoires in cytomegalovirus infection. The junction had 4 bases not matched to a gene; V was cut back by 3 bases and J by 6 bases. Germline V CDR1 and CDR2: LNHDA, SQIVND (reference sequence). This CDR3 spans 13 amino acids. One entry per CDR3 protein, called by TCRdb with MiXCR from the reads. The repertoire holds over 250,000 distinct CDR3 sequences, with roughly a fifth as singletons. In this sample, this clonotype turned up many times. Its antigen is not identified. This receptor was identified in a human donor in good health (CMV status not recorded). Some clones in this sample may be carry-over from other donors' samples. The sequenced sample was cultured PBMCs, obtained from culture after CMV antigen stimulation. The gene calls are TRBV19 and TRBJ2-7, with TRBD2 matching 8 bases. The CDR3 protein is CASSMRAGVEQYV. The CDR3 nucleotides read TGTGCCAGTAGTATGAGAGCGGGAGTCGAGCAGTACGTC.